Following are 9 T cell receptor beta chains from one sample sequenced in a study of technical replicates of blood from a few donors. The protocol was immunoSEQ multiplex PCR, while the TCRdb copy is restricted to in-frame clones and leaves out a portion. The sample has around 93,000 clones, approximately 95% seen once. Sequencing was carried out using T cells isolated from PBMCs. The receptor source for this set is a human donor in good health.

The CDR3: CASSRQASNQPQHF. The CDR3 region has the DNA TGTGCCAGCAGCCGACAGGCTAGCAATCAGCCCCAGCATTTT. This chain uses TRBV13 with TRBJ1-5; D may be TRBD1 (6 bases). The V gene lost 5 bases and the J gene lost 0 bases, with 8 bases spanning the gap. This CDR3 has 14 amino acids. Germline assignment: CDR1 PRHDT and CDR2 FYEKMQ (reference sequence).

The rearrangement joins TRBV6-5 to TRBJ2-1; 9 bases fit TRBD2. From germline, CDR1 is MNHEY and CDR2 SVGAGI. The V gene end was trimmed by 4 bases and the J gene end by 7 bases; junction bases not matched to a gene: 8. This CDR3 is 15 amino acids long. CDR3 residues: CASSSSPSGRNEQFF. Here the CDR3 DNA reads TGTGCCAGCAGTTCCTCTCCCAGCGGGAGGAATGAGCAGTTCTTC.

This chain links TRBV7-9 with TRBJ2-1; D possibly corresponds to TRBD1 (5 bases). Trimming cost V 3 bases and J 3 bases, with 15 bases left between them. CDR1 and CDR2 from the germline V gene are SEHNR and FQNEAQ (reference sequence). This CDR3 is 16 amino acids long. The CDR3 sequence: CASSLPLGRGYNEQFF. CDR3 DNA sequence: TGTGCCAGCAGCTTGCCGTTGGGAAGGGGCTACAATGAGCAGTTCTTC.

This chain links TRBV2 with TRBJ2-7, with a possible D match to TRBD1 (5 bases). This CDR3 is built from 14 residues. Germline V CDR1 and CDR2: SNHLY, FYNNEI. V shed 2 bases and J shed 4 bases, with 12 bases lying between them. In DNA form, the CDR3 reads TGTGCCAGCAGTGAATTTTTAGACAGATACGAGCAGTACTTC. Amino acids: CASSEFLDRYEQYF.

The V call is TRBV11-3, the J call TRBJ2-2, with D tentatively TRBD1 (5 bases). The CDR3 runs to 14 residues. The V gene lost 1 base and the J gene lost 5 bases, with 8 bases spanning the gap. Germline CDR1 and CDR2: SGHNT and YENEEA. The CDR3 loop is CASSLARVTGELFF. The CDR3 nucleotides read TGTGCCAGCAGCTTAGCCAGGGTTACCGGGGAGCTGTTTTTT. The complete variable domain, with remaining parts taken from reference TRBV11-3 and TRBJ2-2, reads EAGVVQSPRYKIIEKKQPVAFWCNPISGHNTLYWYLQNLGQGPELLIRYENEEAVDDSQLPKDRFSAERLKGVDSTLKIQPAELGDSAVYLCASSLARVTGELFFGEGSRLTVL.

This clone was observed once. The chain couples TRBV6-1 to TRBJ2-7, with TRBD1 identical over 7 bases. V dropped 7 bases and J dropped 2; count of bases not matched to a gene: 8. The CDR3 loop spans 14 amino acids. Germline V gene data show CDR1 as MNHNS and CDR2 as SASEGT. The CDR3 sequence is CASTLYGQAYEQYF. CDR3 nucleotides: TGTGCCAGCACCTTATACGGACAGGCCTACGAGCAGTACTTC.

This chain connects TRBV9 to TRBJ2-7; possible D gene TRBD2, 6 bases. Deletions cut 7 bases from V and 2 bases from J, with 10 bases between. The CDR3 covers 12 residues. Germline CDR1 SGDLS, CDR2 YYNGEE. The CDR3 reads CASSGEAYEQYF. CDR3 bases: TGTGCCAGCTCCGGGGAGGCCTACGAGCAGTACTTC.

The chain combines TRBV28 with TRBJ1-2; TRBD1 matches 8 bases. CDR3 length equals 16 residues. CDR1 and CDR2 from the germline V gene are MDHEN and SYDVKM. Trimming removed 6 bases from V and 4 bases from J; junction bases left unmatched: 13. The CDR3 DNA sequence: TGTGCCAGCAGCACCCGGACAGGGAGCCCGACCTATGGCTACACCTTC. Its protein product is CASSTRTGSPTYGYTF.

V gene TRBV6-4 combines with J gene TRBJ2-1; TRBD2 agrees at 14 bases. Germline-derived CDR1 and CDR2 are MRHNA and SNTAGT. The CDR3 contains 14 residues. The V segment lost 2 bases and the J segment 9 bases; nucleotides outside the gene matches: 0. In DNA, the CDR3 is TGTGCCAGCAGTGACGGACTAGCGGGAGGTGAGCAGTTCTTC. Residues: CASSDGLAGGEQFF.